Listed below are T cell receptor beta chains from one sample, sequenced in a study of T cells expressing NK-cell markers. From the 5' RACE reads, TCRdb lists one entry per CDR3 protein and no DNA. Its listing shows fewer than 550,000 distinct CDR3 sequences. Sequencing was done on a sample of blood T cells: a sorted CD56 or NKG2C T cell subset, CD4+ or CD8+ T cells, or bulk PBMC T cells (not recorded which). These receptors were obtained from a woman aged 45-60 years in good health. CDR3s include the opening cysteine and the closing phenylalanine or tryptophan.

V: TRBV5-1
J: TRBJ2-1
CDR3: CASSLFAGRDSEQFF

V: TRBV20-1
J: TRBJ1-1
CDR3: CSARDEGTPAFF

V: TRBV20-1
J: TRBJ2-1
CDR3: CSARYGTSGSNEQFF

V: TRBV18
J: TRBJ1-4
CDR3: CASSRQFTNEKLFF

V: TRBV5-6
J: TRBJ2-5
CDR3: CASNSGGLPETQYF

V: TRBV4-1
J: TRBJ1-4
CDR3: CASSQDSRVGEKLFF

V: TRBV18
J: TRBJ2-7
CDR3: CASSPAGSPYEQYF

V: TRBV6-5
J: TRBJ2-3
CDR3: CASSPGVRAILDTQYF

V: TRBV20-1
J: TRBJ2-4
CDR3: CSAMGGGNIQYF

V: TRBV20-1
J: TRBJ2-2
CDR3: CSAEGQGENTGELFF